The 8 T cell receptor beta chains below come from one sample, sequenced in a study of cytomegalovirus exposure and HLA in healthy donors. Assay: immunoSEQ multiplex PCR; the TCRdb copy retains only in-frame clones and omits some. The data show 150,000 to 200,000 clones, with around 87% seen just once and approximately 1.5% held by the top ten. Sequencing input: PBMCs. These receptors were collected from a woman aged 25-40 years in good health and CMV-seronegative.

Here the CDR3 reads CASSVVQRTGLGNEQFF. CDR3 DNA sequence: TGTGCCAGCAGCGTAGTTCAGCGGACAGGGCTAGGCAATGAGCAGTTCTTC. J is TRBJ2-1 and V is TRBV9; 8 bases line up with TRBD1. V gave up 0 bases and J gave up 6 bases; unmatched junction bases: 11. Per germline, CDR1 SGDLS and CDR2 YYNGEE. The CDR3 sequence is 17 residues long.

The CDR3 sequence is CASSQVGSEDSPLHF. The DNA of the CDR3 is TGTGCCAGCAGCCAAGTAGGGTCGGAGGATTCACCCCTCCACTTT. The rearrangement links TRBV4-2 to TRBJ1-6, with unresolved D. Trimming left V 1 base short and J 8 bases short, with 12 bases between. Germline V lookup: CDR1 LGHNA, CDR2 YNFKEQ. The CDR3 runs to 15 residues.

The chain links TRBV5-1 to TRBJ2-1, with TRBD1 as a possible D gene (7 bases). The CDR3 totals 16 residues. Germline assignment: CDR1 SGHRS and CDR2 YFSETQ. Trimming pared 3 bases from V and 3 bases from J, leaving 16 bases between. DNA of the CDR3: TGCGCCAGCAGCTCCCAGGGGGGACTCGTCTACAATGAGCAGTTCTTC. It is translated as CASSSQGGLVYNEQFF.

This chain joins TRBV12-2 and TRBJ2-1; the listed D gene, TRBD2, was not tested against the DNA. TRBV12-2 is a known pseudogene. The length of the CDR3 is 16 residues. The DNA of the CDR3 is TGTGCAAGTCGCTACCAGCGGGGGGAATGGGACAATGAGCAGTTCTTC. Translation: CASRYQRGEWDNEQFF.

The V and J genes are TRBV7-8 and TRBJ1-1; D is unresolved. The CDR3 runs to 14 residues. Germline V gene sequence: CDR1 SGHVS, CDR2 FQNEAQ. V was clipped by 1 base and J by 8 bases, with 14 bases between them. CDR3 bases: TGTGCCAGCAGCTTAGAGTCTCCCCTAGTAGAAGCTTTCTTT. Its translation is CASSLESPLVEAFF.

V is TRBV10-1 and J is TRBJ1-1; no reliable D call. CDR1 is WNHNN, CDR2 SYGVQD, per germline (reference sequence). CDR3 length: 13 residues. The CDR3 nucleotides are TGCGTCCCCAGTGACATTAGGAACACTGAAGCTTTCTTT. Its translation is CVPSDIRNTEAFF.

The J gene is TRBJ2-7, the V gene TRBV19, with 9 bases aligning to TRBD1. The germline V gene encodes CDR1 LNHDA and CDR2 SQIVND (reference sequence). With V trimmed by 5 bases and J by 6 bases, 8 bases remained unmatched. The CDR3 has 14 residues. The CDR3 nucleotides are TGTGCCAGTAGTCCCGGGACAGGGTCTATCGAGCAGTACTTC. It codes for CASSPGTGSIEQYF. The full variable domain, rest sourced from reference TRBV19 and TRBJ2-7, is DGGITQSPKYLFRKEGQNVTLSCEQNLNHDAMYWYRQDPGQGLRLIYYSQIVNDFQKGDIAEGYSVSREKKESFPLTVTSAQKNPTAFYLCASSPGTGSIEQYFGPGTRLTVT.

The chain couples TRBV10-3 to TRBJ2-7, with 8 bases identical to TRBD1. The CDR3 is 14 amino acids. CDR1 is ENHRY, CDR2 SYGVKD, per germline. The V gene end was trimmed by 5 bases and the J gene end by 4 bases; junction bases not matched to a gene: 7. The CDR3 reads CAISLQGAKYEQYF. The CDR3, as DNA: TGTGCCATCAGTTTGCAGGGGGCGAAGTACGAGCAGTACTTC.